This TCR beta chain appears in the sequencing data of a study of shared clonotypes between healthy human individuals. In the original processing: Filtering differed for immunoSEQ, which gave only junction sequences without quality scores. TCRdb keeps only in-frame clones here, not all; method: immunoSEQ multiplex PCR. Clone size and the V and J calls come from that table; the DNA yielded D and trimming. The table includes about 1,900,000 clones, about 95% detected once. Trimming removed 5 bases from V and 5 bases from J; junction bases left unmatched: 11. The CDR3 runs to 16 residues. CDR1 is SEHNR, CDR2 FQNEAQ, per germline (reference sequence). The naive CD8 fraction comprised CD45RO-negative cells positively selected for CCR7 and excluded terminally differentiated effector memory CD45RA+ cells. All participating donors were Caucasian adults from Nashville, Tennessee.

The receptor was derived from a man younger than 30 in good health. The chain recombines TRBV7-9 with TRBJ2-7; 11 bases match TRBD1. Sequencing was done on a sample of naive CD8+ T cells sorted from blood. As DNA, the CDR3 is TGTGCCAGCAGCCCCGCTCGGGGACAGGGGGTCAACGAGCAGTACTTC. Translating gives CASSPARGQGVNEQYF.